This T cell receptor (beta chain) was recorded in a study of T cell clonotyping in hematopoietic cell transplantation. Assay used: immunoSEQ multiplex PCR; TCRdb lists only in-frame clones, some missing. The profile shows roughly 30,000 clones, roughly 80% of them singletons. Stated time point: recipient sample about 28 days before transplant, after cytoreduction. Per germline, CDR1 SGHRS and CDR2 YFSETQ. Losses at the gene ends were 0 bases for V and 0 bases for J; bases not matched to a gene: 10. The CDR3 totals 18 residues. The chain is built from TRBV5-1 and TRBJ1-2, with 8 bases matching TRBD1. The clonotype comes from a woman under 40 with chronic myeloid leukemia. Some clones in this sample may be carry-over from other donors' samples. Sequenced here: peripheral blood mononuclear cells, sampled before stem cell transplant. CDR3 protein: CASSLGFVRTGTNYGYTF. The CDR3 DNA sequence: TGCGCCAGCAGCTTGGGTTTCGTCCGGACAGGGACTAACTATGGCTACACCTTC.